This TCR beta chain was recovered during a study of T cells generated in artificial thymic organoids. Study results and caveats: Organoid-derived CD8 T cells had diversity comparable to thymic and blood naive cells.

Non-mobilized peripheral blood came from healthy adult donors. Blood naive CD8 T cells sorted as CD3+TCRalphabeta+CD8+CD45RO-CCR7+. RNA was purified from around 40,000 to 200,000 sorted cells per sample. To note about this clonotype: The antigen remains unidentified.

Reverse primers in the TRAC or TRBC constant regions drove separate semi-nested PCRs for TCRalpha and TCRbeta. A single record per CDR3 protein comes from TCRdb applying MiXCR to the 5' RACE reads. The table lists around 3,000 distinct CDR3 sequences, about a third of them singletons, with 2.4% in the top ten. This TCR derives from a human donor who gave cord blood stem cells for thymic organoid culture, a cardiac surgery patient who gave postnatal thymus, or a blood donor (not recorded which). Sequenced material: naive CD8+ T cells from blood. Indicated subset: CD3+TCRalphabeta+CD8SP T cells; for blood, CD45RO-CCR7+ naive CD8+ T cells.

The CDR3 loop reads CASSPLAGIEETQYF. The DNA for the CDR3 is TGTGCCAGCAGCCCGCTAGCGGGGATTGAAGAGACCCAGTACTTC. The chain combines TRBV7-9 with TRBJ2-5, with TRBD2 matching 9 bases. CDR3 length equals 15 residues. CDR1 and CDR2 (germline): SEHNR, FQNEAQ (reference sequence). Unmatched junction bases numbered 7, after V lost 5 bases and J lost 3 bases.